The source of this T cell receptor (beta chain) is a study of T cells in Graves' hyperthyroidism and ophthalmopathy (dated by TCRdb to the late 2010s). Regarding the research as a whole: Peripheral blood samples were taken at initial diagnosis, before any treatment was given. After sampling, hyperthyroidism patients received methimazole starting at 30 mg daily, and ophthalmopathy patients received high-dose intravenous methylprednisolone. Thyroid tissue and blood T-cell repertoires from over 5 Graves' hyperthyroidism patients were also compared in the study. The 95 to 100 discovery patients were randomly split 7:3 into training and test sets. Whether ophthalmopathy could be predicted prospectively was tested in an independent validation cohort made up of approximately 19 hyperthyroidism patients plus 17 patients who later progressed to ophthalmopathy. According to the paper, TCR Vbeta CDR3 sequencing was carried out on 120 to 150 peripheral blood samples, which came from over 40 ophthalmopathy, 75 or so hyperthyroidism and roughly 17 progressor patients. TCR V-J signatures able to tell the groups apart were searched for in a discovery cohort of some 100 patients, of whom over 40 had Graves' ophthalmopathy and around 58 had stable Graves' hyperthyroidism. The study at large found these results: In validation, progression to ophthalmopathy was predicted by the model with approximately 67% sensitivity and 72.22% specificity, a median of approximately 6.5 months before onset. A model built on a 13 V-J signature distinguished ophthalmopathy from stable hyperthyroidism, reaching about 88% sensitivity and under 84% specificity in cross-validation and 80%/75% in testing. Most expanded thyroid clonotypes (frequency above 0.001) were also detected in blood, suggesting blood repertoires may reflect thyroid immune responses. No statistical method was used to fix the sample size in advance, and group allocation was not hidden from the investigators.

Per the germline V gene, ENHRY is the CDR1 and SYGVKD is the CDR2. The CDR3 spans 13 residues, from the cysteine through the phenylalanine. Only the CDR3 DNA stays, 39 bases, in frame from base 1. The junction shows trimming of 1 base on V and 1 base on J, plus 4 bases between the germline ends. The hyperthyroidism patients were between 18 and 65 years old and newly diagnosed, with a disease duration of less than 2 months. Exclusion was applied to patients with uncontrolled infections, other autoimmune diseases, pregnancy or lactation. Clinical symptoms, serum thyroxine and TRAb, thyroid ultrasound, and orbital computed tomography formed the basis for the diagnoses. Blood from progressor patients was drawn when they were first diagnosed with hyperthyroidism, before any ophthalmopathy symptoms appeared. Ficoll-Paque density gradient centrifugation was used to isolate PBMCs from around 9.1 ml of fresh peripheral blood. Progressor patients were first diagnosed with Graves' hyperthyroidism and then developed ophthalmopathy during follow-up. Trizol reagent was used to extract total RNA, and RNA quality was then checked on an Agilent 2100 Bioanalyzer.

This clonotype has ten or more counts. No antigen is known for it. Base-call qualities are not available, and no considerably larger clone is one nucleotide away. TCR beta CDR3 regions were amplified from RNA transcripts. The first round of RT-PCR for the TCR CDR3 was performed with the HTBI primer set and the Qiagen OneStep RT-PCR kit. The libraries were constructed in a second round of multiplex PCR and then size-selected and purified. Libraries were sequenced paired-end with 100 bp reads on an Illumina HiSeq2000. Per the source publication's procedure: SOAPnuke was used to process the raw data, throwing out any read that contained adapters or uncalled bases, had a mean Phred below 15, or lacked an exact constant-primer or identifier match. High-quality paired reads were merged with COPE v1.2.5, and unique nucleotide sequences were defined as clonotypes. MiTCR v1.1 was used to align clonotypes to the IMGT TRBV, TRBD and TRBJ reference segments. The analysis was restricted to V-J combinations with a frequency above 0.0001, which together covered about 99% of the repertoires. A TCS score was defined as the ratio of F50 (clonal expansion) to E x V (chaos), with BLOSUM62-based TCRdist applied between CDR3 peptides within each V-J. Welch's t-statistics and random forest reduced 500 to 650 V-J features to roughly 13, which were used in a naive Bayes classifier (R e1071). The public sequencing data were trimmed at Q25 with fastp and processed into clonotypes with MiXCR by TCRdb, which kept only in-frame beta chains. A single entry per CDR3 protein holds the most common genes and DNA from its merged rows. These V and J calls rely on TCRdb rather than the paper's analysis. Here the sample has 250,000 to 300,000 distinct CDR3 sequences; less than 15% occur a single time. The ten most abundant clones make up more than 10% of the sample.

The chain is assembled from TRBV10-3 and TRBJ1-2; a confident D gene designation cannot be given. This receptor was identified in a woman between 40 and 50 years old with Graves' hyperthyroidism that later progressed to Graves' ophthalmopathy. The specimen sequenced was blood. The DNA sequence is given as TGTGCCATCAGTGAGTTGGATAACTATGGCTACACCTTC. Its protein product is CAISELDNYGYTF.